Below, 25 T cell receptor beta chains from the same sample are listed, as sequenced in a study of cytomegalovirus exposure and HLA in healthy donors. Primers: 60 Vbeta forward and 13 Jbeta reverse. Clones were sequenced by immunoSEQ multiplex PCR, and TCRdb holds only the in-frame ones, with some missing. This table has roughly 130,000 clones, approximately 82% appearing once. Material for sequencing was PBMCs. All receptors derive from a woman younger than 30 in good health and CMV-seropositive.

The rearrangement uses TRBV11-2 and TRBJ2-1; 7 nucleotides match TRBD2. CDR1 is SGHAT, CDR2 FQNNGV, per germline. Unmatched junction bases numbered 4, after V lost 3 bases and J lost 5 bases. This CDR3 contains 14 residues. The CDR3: CASSFGGVNNEQFF. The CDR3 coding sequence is TGTGCCAGCAGCTTTGGGGGGGTAAACAATGAGCAGTTCTTC.

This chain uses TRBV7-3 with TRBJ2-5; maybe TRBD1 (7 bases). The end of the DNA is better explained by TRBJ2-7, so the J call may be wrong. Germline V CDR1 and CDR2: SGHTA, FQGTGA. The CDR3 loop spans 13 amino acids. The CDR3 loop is CASSLQGGYEQYF. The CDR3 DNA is TGTGCCAGCAGTTTGCAGGGGGGATACGAGCAGTACTTC.

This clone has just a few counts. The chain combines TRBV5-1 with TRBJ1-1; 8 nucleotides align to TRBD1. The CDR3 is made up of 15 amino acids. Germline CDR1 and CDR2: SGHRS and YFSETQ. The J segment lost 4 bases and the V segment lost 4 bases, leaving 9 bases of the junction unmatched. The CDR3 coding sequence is TGCGCCAGCAGCCCAACGACAGGGGTAGGCACTGAAGCTTTCTTT. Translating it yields CASSPTTGVGTEAFF.

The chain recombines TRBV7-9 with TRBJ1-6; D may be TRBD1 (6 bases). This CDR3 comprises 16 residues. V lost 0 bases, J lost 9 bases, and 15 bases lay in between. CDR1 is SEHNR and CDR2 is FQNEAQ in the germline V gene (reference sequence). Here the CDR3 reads CASSLAGGGNFSPLHF. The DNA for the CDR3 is TGTGCCAGCAGCTTAGCGGGCGGGGGCAACTTTTCACCCCTCCACTTT.

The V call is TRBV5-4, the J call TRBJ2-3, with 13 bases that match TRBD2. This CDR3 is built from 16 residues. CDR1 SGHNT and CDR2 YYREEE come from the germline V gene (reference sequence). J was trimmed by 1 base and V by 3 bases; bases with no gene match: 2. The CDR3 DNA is TGTGCCAGCAGCTCCGGGACTAGCGGGGGCACAGATACGCAGTATTTT. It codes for CASSSGTSGGTDTQYF.

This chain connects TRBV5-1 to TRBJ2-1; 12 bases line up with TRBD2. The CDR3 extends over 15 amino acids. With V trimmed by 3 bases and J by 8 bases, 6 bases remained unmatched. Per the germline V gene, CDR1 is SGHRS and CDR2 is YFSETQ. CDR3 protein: CASSSSGGAVDEQFF. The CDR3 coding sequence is TGCGCCAGCAGCTCTAGCGGGGGGGCCGTTGATGAGCAGTTCTTC.

CDR3 nucleotide sequence: TGTGCCAGCAGCCCCCCAGCGGGTCAAGAGACCCAGTACTTC. Protein sequence: CASSPPAGQETQYF. This chain links TRBV7-6 with TRBJ2-5; D is possibly TRBD2 (6 bases). V was trimmed by 5 bases and J by 2 bases, leaving 12 bases between them. This CDR3 is built from 14 residues. Germline assignment: CDR1 SGHVS and CDR2 FNYEAQ.

CDR3 protein: CASSPIQGWANVLTF. CDR3 in DNA: TGTGCCAGCAGTCCTATACAGGGCTGGGCCAACGTCCTGACTTTC. The chain carries TRBV11-2 and TRBJ2-6; TRBD1 might be the D (6 bases). The CDR3 loop spans 15 amino acids. Trimming took off 6 bases at V and 5 bases at J, with 14 bases between the two ends. Germline V gives CDR1 SGHAT, CDR2 FQNNGV.

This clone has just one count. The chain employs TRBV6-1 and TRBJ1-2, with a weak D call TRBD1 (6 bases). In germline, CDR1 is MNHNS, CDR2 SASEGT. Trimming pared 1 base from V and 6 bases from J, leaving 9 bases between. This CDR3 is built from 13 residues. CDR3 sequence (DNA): TGTGCCAGCAGTGAAGGGCAGGGGCATGGCTACACCTTC. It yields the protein CASSEGQGHGYTF.

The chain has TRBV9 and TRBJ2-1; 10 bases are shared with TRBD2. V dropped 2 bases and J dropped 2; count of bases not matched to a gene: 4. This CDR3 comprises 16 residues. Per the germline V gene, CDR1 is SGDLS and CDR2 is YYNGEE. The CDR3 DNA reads TGTGCCAGCAGCGTCCTGAGCGGGGGGGCCTACAATGAGCAGTTCTTC. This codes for CASSVLSGGAYNEQFF.

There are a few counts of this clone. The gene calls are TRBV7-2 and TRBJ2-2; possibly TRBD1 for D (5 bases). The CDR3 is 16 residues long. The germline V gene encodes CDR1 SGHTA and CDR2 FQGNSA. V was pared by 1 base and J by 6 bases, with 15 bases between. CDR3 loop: CASSLVFVGLAGELFF. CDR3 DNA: TGTGCCAGCAGCTTAGTTTTTGTGGGGCTGGCCGGGGAGCTGTTTTTT. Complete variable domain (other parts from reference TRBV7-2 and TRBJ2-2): GAGVSQSPSNKVTEKGKDVELRCDPISGHTALYWYRQSLGQGLEFLIYFQGNSAPDKSGLPSDRFSAERTGGSVSTLTIQRTQQEDSAVYLCASSLVFVGLAGELFFGEGSRLTVL.

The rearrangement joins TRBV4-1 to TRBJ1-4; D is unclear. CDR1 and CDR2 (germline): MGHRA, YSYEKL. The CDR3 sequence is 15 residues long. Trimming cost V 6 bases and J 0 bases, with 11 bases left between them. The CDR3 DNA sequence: TGCGCCAGCAGTAAAGGAGGTACAACTAATGAAAAACTGTTTTTT. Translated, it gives CASSKGGTTNEKLFF.

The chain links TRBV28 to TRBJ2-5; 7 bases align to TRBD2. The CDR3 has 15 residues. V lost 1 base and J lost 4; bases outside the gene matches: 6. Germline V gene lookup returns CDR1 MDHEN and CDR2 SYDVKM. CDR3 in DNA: TGTGCCAGCAGTTTATTGGGGGGGGGTTCAGAGACCCAGTACTTC. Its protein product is CASSLLGGGSETQYF.

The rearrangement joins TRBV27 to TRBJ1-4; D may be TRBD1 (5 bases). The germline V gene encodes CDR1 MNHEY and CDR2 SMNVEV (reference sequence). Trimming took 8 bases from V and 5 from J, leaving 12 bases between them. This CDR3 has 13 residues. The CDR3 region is CASGWGGNEKLFF. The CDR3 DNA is TGTGCCAGCGGTTGGGGGGGAAATGAAAAACTGTTTTTT. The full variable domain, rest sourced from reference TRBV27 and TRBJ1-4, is EAQVTQNPRYLITVTGKKLTVTCSQNMNHEYMSWYRQDPGLGLRQIYYSMNVEVTDKGDVPEGYKVSRKEKRNFPLILESPSPNQTSLYFCASGWGGNEKLFFGSGTQLSVL.

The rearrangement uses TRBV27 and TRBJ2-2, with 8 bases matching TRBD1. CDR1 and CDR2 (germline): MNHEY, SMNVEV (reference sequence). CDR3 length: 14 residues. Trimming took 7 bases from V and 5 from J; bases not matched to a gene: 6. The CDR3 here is CASIRTGSTGELFF. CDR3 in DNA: TGTGCCAGCATCCGGACAGGGAGTACCGGGGAGCTGTTTTTT.

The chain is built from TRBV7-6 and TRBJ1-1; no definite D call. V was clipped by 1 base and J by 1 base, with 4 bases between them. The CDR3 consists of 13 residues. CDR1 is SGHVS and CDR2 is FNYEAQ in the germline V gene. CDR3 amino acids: CASSLGENTEAFF. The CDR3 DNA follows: TGTGCCAGCAGCTTAGGAGAGAACACTGAAGCTTTCTTT. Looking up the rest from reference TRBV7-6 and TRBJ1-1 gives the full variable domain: GAGVSQSPRYKVTKRGQDVALRCDPISGHVSLYWYRQALGQGPEFLTYFNYEAQQDKSGLPNDRFSAERPEGSISTLTIQRTEQRDSAMYRCASSLGENTEAFFGQGTRLTVV.

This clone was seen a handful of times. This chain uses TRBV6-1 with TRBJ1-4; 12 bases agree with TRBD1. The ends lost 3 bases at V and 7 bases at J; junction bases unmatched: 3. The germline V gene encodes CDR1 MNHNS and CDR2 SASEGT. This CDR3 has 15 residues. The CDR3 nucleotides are TGTGCCAGCAGTGAGGGACAGGGGGCGAGTGAAAAACTGTTTTTT. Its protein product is CASSEGQGASEKLFF.

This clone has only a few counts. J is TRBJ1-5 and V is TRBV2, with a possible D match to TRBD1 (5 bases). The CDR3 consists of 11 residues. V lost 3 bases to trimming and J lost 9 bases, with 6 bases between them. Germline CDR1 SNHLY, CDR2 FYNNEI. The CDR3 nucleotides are TGTGCCAGCAGTGAGGGGGGGCCCCAGCATTTT. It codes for CASSEGGPQHF.

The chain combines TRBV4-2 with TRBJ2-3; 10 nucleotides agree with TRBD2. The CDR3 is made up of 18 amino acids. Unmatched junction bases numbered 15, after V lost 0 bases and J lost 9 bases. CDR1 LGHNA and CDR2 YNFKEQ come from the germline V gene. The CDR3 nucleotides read TGTGCCAGCAGCCAAGATCCGCCGACTAGCGGGCCTCGGGGGACGCAGTATTTT. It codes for CASSQDPPTSGPRGTQYF.

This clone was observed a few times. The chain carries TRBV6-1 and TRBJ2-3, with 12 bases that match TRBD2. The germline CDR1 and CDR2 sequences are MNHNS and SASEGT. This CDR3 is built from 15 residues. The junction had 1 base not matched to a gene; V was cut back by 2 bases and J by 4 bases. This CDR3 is CASSELAGGPDTQYF. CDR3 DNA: TGTGCCAGCAGTGAACTAGCGGGGGGGCCAGATACGCAGTATTTT.

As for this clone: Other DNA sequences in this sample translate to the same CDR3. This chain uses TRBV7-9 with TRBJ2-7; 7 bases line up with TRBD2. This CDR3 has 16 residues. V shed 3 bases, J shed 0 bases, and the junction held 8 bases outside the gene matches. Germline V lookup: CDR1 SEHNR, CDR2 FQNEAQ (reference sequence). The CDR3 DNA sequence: TGTGCCAGCAGCTTCGGAGCGGGGAAGAGCTCCTACGAGCAGTACTTC. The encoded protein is CASSFGAGKSSYEQYF.

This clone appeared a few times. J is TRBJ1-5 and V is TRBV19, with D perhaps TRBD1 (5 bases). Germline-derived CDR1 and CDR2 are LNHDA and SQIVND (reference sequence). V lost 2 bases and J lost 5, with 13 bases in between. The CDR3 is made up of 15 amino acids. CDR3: CASSIQGAGHQPQHF. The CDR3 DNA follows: TGTGCCAGTAGTATACAAGGGGCAGGGCATCAGCCCCAGCATTTT.

The CDR3 bases are TGTGCCAGCAGCAATCTCACTAGCGGGGGGTCCTTTGAGCAGTTCTTC. This encodes CASSNLTSGGSFEQFF. V and J are TRBV7-2 and TRBJ2-1; 12 nucleotides align to TRBD2. This CDR3 is built from 16 residues. The V gene end was trimmed by 5 bases and the J gene end by 9 bases; junction bases not matched to a gene: 11. CDR1 and CDR2 (germline): SGHTA, FQGNSA.

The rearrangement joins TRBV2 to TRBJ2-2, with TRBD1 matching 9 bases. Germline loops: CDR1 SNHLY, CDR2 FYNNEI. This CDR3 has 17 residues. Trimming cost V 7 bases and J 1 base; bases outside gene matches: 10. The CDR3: CASKFRGGQGNTGELFF. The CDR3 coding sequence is TGTGCCAGCAAATTCAGAGGGGGACAGGGGAACACCGGGGAGCTGTTTTTT.

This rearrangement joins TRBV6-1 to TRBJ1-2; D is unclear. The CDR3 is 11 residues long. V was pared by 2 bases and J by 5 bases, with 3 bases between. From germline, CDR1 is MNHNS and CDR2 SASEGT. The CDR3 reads CASSELYGYTF. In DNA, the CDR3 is TGTGCCAGCAGTGAATTATATGGCTACACCTTC.